Shown below are 8 T cell receptor beta chains from a single sample sequenced in a study of cytomegalovirus exposure and HLA in healthy donors. This PCR relied on a set of 60 Vbeta primers and 13 Jbeta primers. TCRdb keeps only in-frame clones here, not all; method: immunoSEQ multiplex PCR. The data show around 200,000 clones, around four fifths seen once. The source material was PBMCs. The source of these receptors is a woman in her forties or fifties in good health and CMV-seropositive.

The V and J genes are TRBV11-2 and TRBJ1-5, with D possibly matching TRBD1 (5 bases). V shed 6 bases and J shed 0 bases, with 15 bases lying between them. Germline V gene lookup returns CDR1 SGHAT and CDR2 FQNNGV. This CDR3 is 16 amino acids long. The CDR3 bases are TGTGCCAGCAGGGAACGGGGGGGTACTAGCAATCAGCCCCAGCATTTT. It translates to CASRERGGTSNQPQHF.

This sequence joins TRBV5-1 and TRBJ1-4, with D unclear. The length of the CDR3 is 16 residues. The germline V and J ends were trimmed by 4 bases and 8 bases, with 21 bases remaining between them. Germline CDR1 SGHRS, CDR2 YFSETQ. CDR3 coding DNA: TGCGCCAGCAGCGAGAGGTTGGAAGGCCTTACGGAAAAACTGTTTTTT. This translates into CASSERLEGLTEKLFF.

This chain uses TRBV7-7 with TRBJ1-1; D unclear. CDR1 and CDR2 from the germline V gene are SSHAT and FNYEAQ (reference sequence). CDR3 length: 16 amino acids. The ends were cut back, 5 bases at V and 0 bases at J, with 16 bases in the middle. The CDR3 DNA reads as TGTGCCAGCAGCCCAATTTCAGTACAGATGAACACTGAAGCTTTCTTT. Translation: CASSPISVQMNTEAFF.

A remark on this clone: The sample has other DNA sequences that encode this CDR3 too. The J gene is TRBJ2-5, the V gene TRBV10-3, with D uncertain. The CDR3 totals 13 residues. V lost 2 bases to trimming and J lost 1 base, with 5 bases between them. Germline V gene lookup returns CDR1 ENHRY and CDR2 SYGVKD. The CDR3 loop reads CAISEGSQETQYF. Written as DNA, the CDR3 is TGTGCCATCAGTGAGGGCTCCCAAGAGACCCAGTACTTC.

This chain joins TRBV25-1 and TRBJ2-7; tentative D call: TRBD2 (5 bases). V lost 1 base and J lost 5, with 12 bases in between. The CDR3 totals 14 residues. Germline V CDR1 and CDR2: MGHDK, SYGVNS. CDR3 sequence reads: CASSESRSGDEQYF. As DNA, the CDR3 is TGTGCCAGCAGTGAATCCCGATCCGGGGACGAGCAGTACTTC.

This rearrangement joins TRBV18 to TRBJ2-1; 7 bases agree with TRBD1. V dropped 3 bases and J dropped 5; count of bases not matched to a gene: 4. The germline CDR1 and CDR2 sequences are KGHSH and LQKENI. The CDR3 has 14 residues. This CDR3 reads CASSPQTGNNEQFF. CDR3 in DNA: TGTGCCAGCTCACCCCAGACAGGGAACAATGAGCAGTTCTTC.

This chain uses TRBV6-5 with TRBJ1-1; D unresolved. V was cut by 0 bases and J by 0 bases, with 8 bases left in between. The CDR3 loop spans 15 amino acids. CDR1 and CDR2 (germline): MNHEY, SVGAGI. In DNA, the CDR3 is TGTGCCAGCAGTTACTCGAACAGATTGAACACTGAAGCTTTCTTT. Translated: CASSYSNRLNTEAFF.

This clone was picked up one time. The chain is built from TRBV30 and TRBJ1-1, with no clear D. The CDR3 is made up of 17 amino acids. V dropped 0 bases and J dropped 10 bases, with 27 bases sitting between them. Germline CDR1 GTSNPN, CDR2 SVGIG (reference sequence). CDR3 amino acids: CAWSVDGLPRPSGGAFF. The CDR3 bases are TGTGCCTGGAGTGTGGATGGTCTCCCAAGACCCTCCGGAGGAGCTTTCTTT.